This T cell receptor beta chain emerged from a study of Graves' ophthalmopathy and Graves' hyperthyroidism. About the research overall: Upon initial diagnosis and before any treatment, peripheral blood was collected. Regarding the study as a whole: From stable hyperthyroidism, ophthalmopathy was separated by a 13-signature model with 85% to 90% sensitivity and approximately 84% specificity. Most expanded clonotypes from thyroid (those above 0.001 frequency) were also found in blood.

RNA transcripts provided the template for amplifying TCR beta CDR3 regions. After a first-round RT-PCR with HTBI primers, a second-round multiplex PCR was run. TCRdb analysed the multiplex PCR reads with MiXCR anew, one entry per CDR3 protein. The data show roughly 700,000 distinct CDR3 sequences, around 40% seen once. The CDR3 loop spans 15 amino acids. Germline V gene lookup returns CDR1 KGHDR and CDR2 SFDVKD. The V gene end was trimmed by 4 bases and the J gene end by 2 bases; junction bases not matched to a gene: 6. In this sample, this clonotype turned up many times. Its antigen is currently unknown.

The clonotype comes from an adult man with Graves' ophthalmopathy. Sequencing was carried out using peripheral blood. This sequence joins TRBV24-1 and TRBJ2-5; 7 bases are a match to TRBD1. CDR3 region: CATSDRTGGQETQYF. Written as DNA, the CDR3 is TGTGCCACCAGTGACCGGACAGGAGGACAAGAGACCCAGTACTTC.